This T cell receptor beta chain originates from a study of blood T cell repertoires in COVID-19. Looking at the study overall: Material from acute and convalescent COVID-19 was sourced from the United States, Italy and Spain. Sources were T cells, B-cell-depleted T cells, or PBMCs; the material itself was cDNA or gDNA.

Between the trimmed V and J ends, which lost 0 bases and 2 bases, there was a span of 14 bases. From germline, CDR1 is SGHNT and CDR2 YYREEE (reference sequence). CDR3 size: 16 residues. As handled by the study authors: Cell counts per sample came from amplifying reference gene primers. The assay was immunoSEQ multiplex PCR, and TCRdb's table has in-frame clones only and misses some. V and J calls and clone size come straight from that table; D and trimming were deduced from the DNA. The profile shows 35,000 to 50,000 clones, approximately 77% of them singletons. The chain joins TRBV5-4 to TRBJ1-2; tentatively, D is TRBD1 (6 bases). The sequence was collected from a woman in her sixties or seventies with acute or convalescent COVID-19. Sequencing used peripheral blood. This CDR3 reads CASSLGLSGANYGYTF. As DNA, the CDR3 is TGTGCCAGCAGCTTGGGTTTGTCAGGGGCCAACTATGGCTACACCTTC.